This T cell receptor (beta chain) was documented in a study of shared clonotypes between healthy human individuals (dated by TCRdb to about 2020). About the full investigation: A few men and a couple of women, aged 18 to 49 years, made up the cohort. Leukapheresis yielded between about 0.94 and 9 billion PBMCs per donor. Different laboratories and diverse techniques were used to prepare libraries and sequence TCR repertoires, to increase sequencing depth and limit assay-specific biases. Per donor, three plates each were used for CD4 naive and CD4 memory, two for CD8 naive, and one for CD8 memory. To estimate repertoire size and how much clonotypes are shared between individuals, the study performed deep sequencing of blood TCR repertoires from 4 to 6 healthy adults. Paper-wide results and their limitations: Naive subsets generally had larger estimated clonotype richness than memory subsets. Sampling was restricted to blood, and TCR repertoires in tissue are likely to differ from TCR repertoires in blood. Sharing across four donors was observed for about 5% of naive CD4, less than 4% of naive CD8, roughly 2.4% of memory CD4, and around 0.42% of memory CD8 clonotypes. Pairwise subsampling indicated that sequencing depth was expected to affect the degree of clonotype sharing among donors. Because the study included a small number of donors, the genetic and exposure-history diversity represented was limited. Incomplete sequencing was indicated by rarefaction of sorted-subset datasets, despite the large sequencing depth. Compared with non-shared clonotypes, the clonotypes found in all four sorted-subset donors had higher generation probabilities.

Details on this clone: This receptor's antigen is unknown. No much larger clonotype is one base removed from it; base qualities were not supplied.

TCR CDR3 regions were amplified from genomic DNA by multiplex PCR using the deep immunoSEQ assay. Extracted genomic DNA from each cell subset was spread evenly across all wells of several immunoSEQ 96-well plates, with each plate serving as a replicate. For sorted subsets, each replicate PCR was loaded with 200 ng genomic DNA, equivalent to 25,000 to 35,000 T cell genomes. Purified libraries were measured with a Qubit 3.0 fluorometer, size-checked on a Bioanalyzer 2100, and measured again with the KAPA Library Quantification kit. Each immunoSEQ 96-well plate was sequenced on its own single-read 150-cycle Illumina NextSeq 550 flow cell. The source study handled its data this way. Because only junctional sequences without quality scores were contained in the immunoSEQ output, filtering matching that applied to full-length reads could not be performed. Sequences were annotated with PyIR, a Python wrapper for IgBLAST v1.9, and V/J genes and CDR3 were assigned using IMGT germline references. Reads with weak V/J assignments (E-value above 1e-6), missing CDR3, stop codons, out-of-frame junctions, or ambiguous translated residues were removed. V3J clonotypes were defined as sequences sharing an identical inferred V gene, J gene, and CDR3 amino acid sequence. Percentage overlap between repertoires was computed as shared unique clonotypes divided by the size of the smaller repertoire. Repertoire richness was assessed with RTK rarefaction, the Chao1 estimator, and Recon v2.1 estimates of unobserved clonotypes. Generation probabilities were computed with OLGA for all TCRbeta clonotypes obtained by the gDNA method from several donors. TCRdb took this table from immuneACCESS and kept in-frame rearrangements with V and J called. Such tables lack part of the clones; where checked against another copy, unresolved V genes explain under half of the gap, and the rest is unexplained. Clone size and the V and J calls come from that table; the DNA yielded D and trimming. The sample contains roughly 2.1 million clones, about 93% of them found a single time. The ten largest clonotypes hold 1.5% to 2% of the sample.

CD8 naive samples were CD45RO-negative cells positively selected for CCR7, giving a CD45RA+CCR7+ population that excluded TemRA cells. The donors were healthy, HIV-negative adults who had no recently reported acute infections or vaccinations. Every donor was a Caucasian adult living in Nashville, Tennessee, USA. After blood collection by leukapheresis, PBMCs were isolated using Ficoll-Histopaque density gradient centrifugation and then cryopreserved in the vapor phase of liquid nitrogen. Purity and quantity of every magnetically sorted T cell population were checked by analytical flow cytometry. Genomic DNA was isolated from every sorted fraction and measured by UV absorbance on a Nanodrop 2000c. After removal of 4 bases from V and 4 bases from J, the junction retains 10 bases not matched to a gene. CDR3 length: 16 amino acids, cysteine to phenylalanine. This entry keeps only the CDR3 DNA: 48 bases, framed from base 1. The germline V gene encodes CDR1 SGHRS and CDR2 YFSETQ.

Source material: naive CD8+ T cells from PBMCs. The cell subset or site label, read with the paper, signifies: CD45RA+CCR7+. Recombination joined TRBV5-1 with TRBJ1-1; the central 10 bases match TRBD1. The origin of this receptor is a man in his late teens or twenties in good health. Some clones in this sample may be carry-over from other donors' samples. The CDR3 region has the sequence CASSTRQGAGGTEAFF. At the DNA level, the sequence is TGCGCCAGCAGCACACGACAGGGGGCTGGAGGCACTGAAGCTTTCTTT.